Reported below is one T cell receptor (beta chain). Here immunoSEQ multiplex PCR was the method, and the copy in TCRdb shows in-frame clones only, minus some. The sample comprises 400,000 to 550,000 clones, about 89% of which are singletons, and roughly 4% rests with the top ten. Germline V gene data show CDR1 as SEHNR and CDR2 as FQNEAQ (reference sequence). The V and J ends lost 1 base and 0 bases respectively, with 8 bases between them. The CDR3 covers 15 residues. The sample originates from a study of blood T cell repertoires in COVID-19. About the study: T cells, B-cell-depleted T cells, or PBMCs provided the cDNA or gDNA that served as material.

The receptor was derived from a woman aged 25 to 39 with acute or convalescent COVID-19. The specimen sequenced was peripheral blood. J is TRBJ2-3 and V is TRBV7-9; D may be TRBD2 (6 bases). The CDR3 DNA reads TGTGCCAGCAGCTTAGACGGGACTAGCACAGATACGCAGTATTTT. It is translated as CASSLDGTSTDTQYF.